This T cell receptor beta chain is from a study of blood T cell repertoires in COVID-19. As for the study in general: Italy, Spain and the United States were the sources of the convalescent and acute COVID-19 samples.

V lost 1 base, J lost 7 bases, and 13 bases lay in between. The CDR3 runs 15 residues. The germline CDR1 and CDR2 sequences are LGHNA and YNFKEQ. The assay was immunoSEQ multiplex PCR, and TCRdb's table has in-frame clones only and misses some. The sample shows more than 200,000 clones, about four fifths of them seen only once. This chain links TRBV4-2 with TRBJ2-2; possibly TRBD2 for D (5 bases). The sample consisted of peripheral blood. This TCR was sampled from a woman in her thirties or forties with active or convalescent COVID-19. CDR3 loop: CASSQVLDSIGELFF. CDR3 in DNA: TGTGCCAGCAGCCAAGTACTAGATTCGATCGGGGAGCTGTTTTTT.